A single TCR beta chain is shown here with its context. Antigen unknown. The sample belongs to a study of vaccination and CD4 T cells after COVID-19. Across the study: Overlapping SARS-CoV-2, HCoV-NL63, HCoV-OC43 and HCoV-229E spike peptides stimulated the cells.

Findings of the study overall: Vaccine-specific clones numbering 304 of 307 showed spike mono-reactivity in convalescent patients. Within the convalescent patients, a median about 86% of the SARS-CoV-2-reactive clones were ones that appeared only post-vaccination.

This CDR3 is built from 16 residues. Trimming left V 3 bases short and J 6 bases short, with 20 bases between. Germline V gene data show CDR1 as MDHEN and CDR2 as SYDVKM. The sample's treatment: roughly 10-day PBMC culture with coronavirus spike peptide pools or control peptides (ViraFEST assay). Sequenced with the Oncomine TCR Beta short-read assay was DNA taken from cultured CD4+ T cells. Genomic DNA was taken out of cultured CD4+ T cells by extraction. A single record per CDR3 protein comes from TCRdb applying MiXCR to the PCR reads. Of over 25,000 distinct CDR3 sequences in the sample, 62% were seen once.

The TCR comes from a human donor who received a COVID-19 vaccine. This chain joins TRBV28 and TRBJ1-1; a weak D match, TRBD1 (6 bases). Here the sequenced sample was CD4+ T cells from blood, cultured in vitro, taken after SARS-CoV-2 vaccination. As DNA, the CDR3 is TGTGCCAGCAGTTTTCGTCAGGTAAAGGCAGGGGCTGAAGCTTTCTTT. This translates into CASSFRQVKAGAEAFF.